This TCR beta chain was found in a study of blood T cell repertoires in COVID-19. The wider study: Italy, Spain and the United States were the sources of the convalescent and acute COVID-19 samples. From T cells, B-cell-depleted T cells, or PBMCs came the material, which was cDNA or gDNA.

Germline assignment: CDR1 SGHNT and CDR2 YYREEE (reference sequence). CDR3 length equals 13 residues. Deletions cut 4 bases from V and 3 bases from J, with 10 bases between. This clone appeared a single time. The authors' processing: Amplification from reference gene primers served as the basis for estimated nucleated cell counts. This table comes from immunoSEQ multiplex PCR, and its TCRdb copy is limited to in-frame clones, with some not included. V and J calls and clone size are given by that table; D and trimming were obtained from the DNA. Of tens of thousands of clones listed, 89% are singletons.

V usage is TRBV5-4 and J usage is TRBJ1-2; the D is unclear. Sequenced: peripheral blood. This receptor was obtained from a woman of 80 years or more with acute or convalescent COVID-19. The CDR3 bases are TGTGCCAGCAGCCGAGACGGAGACTATGGCTACACCTTC. Protein sequence: CASSRDGDYGYTF.